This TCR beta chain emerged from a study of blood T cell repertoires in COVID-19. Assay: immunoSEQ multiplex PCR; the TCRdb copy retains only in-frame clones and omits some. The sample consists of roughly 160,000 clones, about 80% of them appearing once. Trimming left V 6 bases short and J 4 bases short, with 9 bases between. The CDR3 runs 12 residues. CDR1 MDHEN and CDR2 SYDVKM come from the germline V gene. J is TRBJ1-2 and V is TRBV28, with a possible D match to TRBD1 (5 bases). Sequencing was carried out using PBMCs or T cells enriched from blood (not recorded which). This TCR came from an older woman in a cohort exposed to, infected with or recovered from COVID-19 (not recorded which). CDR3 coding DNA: TGTGCCAGCAGACAGGTGTTCTATGGCTACACCTTC. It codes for CASRQVFYGYTF.